This T cell receptor beta chain was identified during a study of beta chain features in type 1 diabetes. Study as a whole: There was similarity between patients and healthy donors in age, gender and cell yields. Whole-study findings and limits: cDNA-based reads could over-represent cells with high TCR expression.

Sequencing targeted expressed TCRB transcripts, as all isolated RNA had been reverse transcribed. Generated by immunoSEQ multiplex PCR, the TCRdb table keeps only in-frame clones and is missing some. This sample yields 810,000 or so clones, of which 17% are seen a single time; roughly 0.025% belongs to the top ten. The CDR3 runs to 13 residues. V gave up 3 bases and J gave up 5 bases; unmatched junction bases: 1. Germline V CDR1 and CDR2: KGHSH, LQKENI. Note on this clone: Antigen specificity is unknown. Additional DNA sequences in this sample encode the identical CDR3.

Sequences were obtained from naive CD4+ T cells from blood. This chain connects TRBV18 to TRBJ1-5; 7 positions agree with TRBD1. The sequence was collected from a woman aged 18-29 years in good health. CDR3 bases: TGTGCCAGCTCACCGCAGGGGGATCAGCCCCAGCATTTT. Encoded protein: CASSPQGDQPQHF.